This TCR beta chain appears in the sequencing data of a study of T cell responses to AZD1222 COVID-19 vaccine. Whole-study findings and limits: Two AZD1222 doses significantly raised spike-specific TCR breadth and depth over controls.

Here immunoSEQ multiplex PCR was the method, and the copy in TCRdb shows in-frame clones only, minus some. The sample has around 200,000 clones; almost 90% are singletons. A remark on this clone: The antigen remains undetermined.

The material was peripheral blood, obtained on day 0 of AZD1222 vaccination. The clonotype originates from an adult in good health.

CDR3 bases: TGTGCCACCAGTGATTCCCTCCCGAATGAAAAACTGTTTTTT. It translates to CATSDSLPNEKLFF. The chain carries TRBV24-1 and TRBJ1-4; no clear D. The CDR3 is 14 residues long. Germline V gene lookup returns CDR1 KGHDR and CDR2 SFDVKD. The V end was cut by 2 bases, the J end by 5 bases, with 8 bases between.